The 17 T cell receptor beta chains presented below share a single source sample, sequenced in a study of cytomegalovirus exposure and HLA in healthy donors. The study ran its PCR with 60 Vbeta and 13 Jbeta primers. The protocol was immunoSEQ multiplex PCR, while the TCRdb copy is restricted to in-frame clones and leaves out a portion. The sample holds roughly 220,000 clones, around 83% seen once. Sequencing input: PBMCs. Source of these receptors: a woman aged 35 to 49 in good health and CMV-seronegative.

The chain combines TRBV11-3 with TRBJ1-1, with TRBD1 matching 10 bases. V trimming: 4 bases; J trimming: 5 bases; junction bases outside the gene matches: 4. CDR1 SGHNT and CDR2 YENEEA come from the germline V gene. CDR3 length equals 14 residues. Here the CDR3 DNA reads TGTGCCAGCAGCTCCGGACAGGGGGGAACTGAAGCTTTCTTT. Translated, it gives CASSSGQGGTEAFF.

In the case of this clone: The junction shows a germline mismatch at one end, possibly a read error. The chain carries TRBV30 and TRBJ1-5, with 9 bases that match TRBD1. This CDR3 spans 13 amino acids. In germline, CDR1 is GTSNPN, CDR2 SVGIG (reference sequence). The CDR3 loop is CAWSVNEGQGRYF. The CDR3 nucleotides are TGTGCCTGGAGTGTTAATGAAGGACAGGGGAGATATTTT.

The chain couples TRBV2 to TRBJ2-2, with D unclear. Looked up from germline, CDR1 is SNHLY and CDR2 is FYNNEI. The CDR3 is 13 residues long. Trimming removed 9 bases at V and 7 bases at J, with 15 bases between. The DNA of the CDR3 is TGTGCCAGACGTGCTCCCGGCGGCGGGGAGCTGTTTTTT. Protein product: CARRAPGGGELFF.

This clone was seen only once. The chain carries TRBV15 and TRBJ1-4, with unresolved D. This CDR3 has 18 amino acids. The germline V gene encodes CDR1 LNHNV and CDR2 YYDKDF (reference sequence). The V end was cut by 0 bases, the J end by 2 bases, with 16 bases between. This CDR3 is CATSRDRDVRFTNEKLFF. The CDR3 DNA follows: TGTGCCACCAGCAGAGACCGCGATGTCCGCTTCACTAATGAAAAACTGTTTTTT.

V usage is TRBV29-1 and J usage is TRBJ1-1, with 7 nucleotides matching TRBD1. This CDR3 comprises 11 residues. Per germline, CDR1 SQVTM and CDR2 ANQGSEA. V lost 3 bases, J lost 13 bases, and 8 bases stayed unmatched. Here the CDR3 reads CSVDTGTAFFF. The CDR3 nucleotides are TGCAGCGTTGATACTGGGACAGCTTTTTTCTTT.

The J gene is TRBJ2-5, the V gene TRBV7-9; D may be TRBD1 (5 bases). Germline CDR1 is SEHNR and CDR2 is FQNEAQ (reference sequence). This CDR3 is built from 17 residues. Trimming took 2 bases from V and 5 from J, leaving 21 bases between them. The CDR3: CASSLSYKRQGLETQYF. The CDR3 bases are TGTGCCAGCAGCTTATCGTATAAGCGTCAGGGTCTCGAGACCCAGTACTTC.

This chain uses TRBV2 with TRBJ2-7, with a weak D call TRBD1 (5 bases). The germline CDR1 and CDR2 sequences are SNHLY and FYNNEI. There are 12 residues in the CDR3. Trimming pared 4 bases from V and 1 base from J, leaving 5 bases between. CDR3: CASSGTSYEQYF. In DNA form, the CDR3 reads TGTGCCAGCAGTGGGACATCCTACGAGCAGTACTTC.

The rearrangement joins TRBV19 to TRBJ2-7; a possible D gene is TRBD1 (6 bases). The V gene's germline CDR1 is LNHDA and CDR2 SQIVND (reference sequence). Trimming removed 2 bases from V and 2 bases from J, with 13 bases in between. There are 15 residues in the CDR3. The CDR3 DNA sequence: TGTGCCAGTAGTATATTCCACAGGGCTCCCTACGAGCAGTACTTC. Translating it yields CASSIFHRAPYEQYF. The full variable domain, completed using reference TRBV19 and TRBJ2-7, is DGGITQSPKYLFRKEGQNVTLSCEQNLNHDAMYWYRQDPGQGLRLIYYSQIVNDFQKGDIAEGYSVSREKKESFPLTVTSAQKNPTAFYLCASSIFHRAPYEQYFGPGTRLTVT.

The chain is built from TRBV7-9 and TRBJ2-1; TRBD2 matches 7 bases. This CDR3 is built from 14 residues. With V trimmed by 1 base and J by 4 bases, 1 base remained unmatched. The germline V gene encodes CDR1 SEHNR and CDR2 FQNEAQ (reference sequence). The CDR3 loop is CASSLGAGYNEQFF. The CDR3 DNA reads TGTGCCAGCAGCTTAGGAGCGGGATACAATGAGCAGTTCTTC.

CDR3 amino acids: CASTMTSGRFEQYF. CDR3 nucleotide sequence: TGTGCCAGCACAATGACTAGCGGGAGGTTCGAGCAGTACTTC. This chain connects TRBV25-1 to TRBJ2-7; 13 bases are a match to TRBD2. The CDR3 consists of 14 residues. V gave up 7 bases and J gave up 6 bases; unmatched junction bases: 6. Germline CDR1 MGHDK, CDR2 SYGVNS.

CDR3 region: CASSFVTGPDTQYF. For the CDR3, the DNA is TGTGCCAGCAGCTTCGTTACGGGTCCAGATACGCAGTATTTT. The rearrangement uses TRBV5-6 and TRBJ2-3; D remains ambiguous. Germline V gene data show CDR1 as SGHDT and CDR2 as YYEEEE. The CDR3 runs 14 residues. Trimming removed 2 bases at V and 4 bases at J, with 11 bases between.

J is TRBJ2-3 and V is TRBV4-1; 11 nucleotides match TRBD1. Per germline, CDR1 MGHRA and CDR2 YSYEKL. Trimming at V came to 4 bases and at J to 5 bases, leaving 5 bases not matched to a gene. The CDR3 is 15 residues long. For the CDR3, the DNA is TGCGCCAGCAGCCGAGGACAGGGGGCTGGAGATACGCAGTATTTT. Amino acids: CASSRGQGAGDTQYF.

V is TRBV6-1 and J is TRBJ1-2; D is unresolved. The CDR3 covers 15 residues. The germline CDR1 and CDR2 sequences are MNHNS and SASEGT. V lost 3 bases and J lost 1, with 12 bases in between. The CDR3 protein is CASSDFYHDNYGYTF. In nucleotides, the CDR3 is TGTGCCAGCAGTGACTTCTACCACGATAACTATGGCTACACCTTC.

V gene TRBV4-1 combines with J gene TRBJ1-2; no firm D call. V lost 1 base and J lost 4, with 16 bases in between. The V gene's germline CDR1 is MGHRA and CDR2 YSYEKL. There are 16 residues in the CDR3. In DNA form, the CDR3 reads TGCGCCAGCAGCCAAGGCGCCTATAACTCGGGCTATGGCTACACCTTC. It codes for CASSQGAYNSGYGYTF.

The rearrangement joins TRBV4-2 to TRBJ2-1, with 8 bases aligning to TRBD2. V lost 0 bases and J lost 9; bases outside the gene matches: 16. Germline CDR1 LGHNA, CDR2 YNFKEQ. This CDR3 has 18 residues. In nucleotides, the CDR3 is TGTGCCAGCAGCCAAGAGTCGGTGAGGATAGCGGGACGGGGTGAGCAGTTCTTC. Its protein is CASSQESVRIAGRGEQFF.

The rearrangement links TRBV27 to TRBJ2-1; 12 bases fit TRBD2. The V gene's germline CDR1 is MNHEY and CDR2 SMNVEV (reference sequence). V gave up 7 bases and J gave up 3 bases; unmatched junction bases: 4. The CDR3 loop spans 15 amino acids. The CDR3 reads CASKTSGGYYNEQFF. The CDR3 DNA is TGTGCCAGCAAAACTAGCGGGGGGTACTACAATGAGCAGTTCTTC.

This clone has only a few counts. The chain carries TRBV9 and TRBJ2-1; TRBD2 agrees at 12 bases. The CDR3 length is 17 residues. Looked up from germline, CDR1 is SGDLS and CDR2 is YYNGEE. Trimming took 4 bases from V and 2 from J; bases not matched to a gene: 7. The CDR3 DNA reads TGTGCCAGCAGCTTCCAGGGACTAGCGGGCCCCTACAATGAGCAGTTCTTC. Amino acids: CASSFQGLAGPYNEQFF.